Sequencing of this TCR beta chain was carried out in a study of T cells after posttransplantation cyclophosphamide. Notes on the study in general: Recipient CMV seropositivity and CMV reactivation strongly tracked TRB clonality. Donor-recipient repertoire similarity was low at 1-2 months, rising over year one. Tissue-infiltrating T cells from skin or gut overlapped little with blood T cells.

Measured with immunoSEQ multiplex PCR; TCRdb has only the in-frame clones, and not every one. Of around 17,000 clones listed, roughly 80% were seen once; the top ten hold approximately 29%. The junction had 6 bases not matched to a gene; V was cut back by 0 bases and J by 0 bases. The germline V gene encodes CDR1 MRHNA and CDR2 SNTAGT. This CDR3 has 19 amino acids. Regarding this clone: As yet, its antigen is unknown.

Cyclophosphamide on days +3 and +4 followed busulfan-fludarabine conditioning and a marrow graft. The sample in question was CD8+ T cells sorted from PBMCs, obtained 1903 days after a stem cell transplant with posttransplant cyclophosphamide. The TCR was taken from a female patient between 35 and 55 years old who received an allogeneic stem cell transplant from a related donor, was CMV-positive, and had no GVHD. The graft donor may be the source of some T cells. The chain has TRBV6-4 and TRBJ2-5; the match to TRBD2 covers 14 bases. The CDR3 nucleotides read TGTGCCAGCAGTGACTCTTCGGGACTAGCGGGGGCATACCAAGAGACCCAGTACTTC. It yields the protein CASSDSSGLAGAYQETQYF.